The 9 T cell receptor beta chains presented below share a single source sample, sequenced in a study of identical twins. In TCRdb, the 5' RACE reads were re-called with MiXCR into one record per CDR3 protein. Of 210,000 or so distinct CDR3 sequences in the sample, more than 15% are singletons; the top ten hold roughly two fifths. The same data also contributed to another study, on T cells expressing NK-cell markers.

Sequencing input: CD8+ T cells sorted from blood. The receptor source for this set is a woman under 30 in good health.

This clonotype appeared a few times. V usage is TRBV7-9 and J usage is TRBJ2-1; TRBD1 agrees at 9 bases. V was clipped by 5 bases and J by 10 bases; unmatched bases: 9. The CDR3 has 14 amino acids. Germline V lookup: CDR1 SEHNR, CDR2 FQNEAQ (reference sequence). CDR3 protein: CASSAEQGAEEQFF. In DNA, the CDR3 is TGTGCCAGCAGCGCTGAACAGGGGGCGGAGGAGCAGTTCTTC.

This chain uses TRBV7-9 with TRBJ2-3; TRBD2 agrees at 14 bases. Losses at the gene ends were 5 bases for V and 6 bases for J; bases not matched to a gene: 7. The CDR3 length is 16 residues. Germline-derived CDR1 and CDR2 are SEHNR and FQNEAQ (reference sequence). CDR3 in amino acids: CASSGGLAGVRDTQYF. In DNA form, the CDR3 reads TGTGCCAGCAGCGGGGGACTAGCGGGAGTTAGGGATACGCAGTATTTT.

This clonotype has only a few counts. This sequence joins TRBV25-1 and TRBJ1-1; D remains unclear. V lost 10 bases to trimming and J lost 4 bases, with 7 bases between them. Germline V gene data show CDR1 as MGHDK and CDR2 as SYGVNS. CDR3 length equals 10 residues. CDR3 DNA: TGTGCCACCCGGACCACTGAAGCTTTCTTT. It specifies CATRTTEAFF.

The chain joins TRBV6-2 or TRBV6-3 to TRBJ2-1; the D is unclear. The ends were cut back, 7 bases at V and 7 bases at J, with 17 bases in the middle. This CDR3 is built from 14 residues. From germline, CDR1 is MNHEY and CDR2 SVGEGT. The CDR3 sequence: CASTPSPVRNEQFF. The CDR3 DNA sequence: TGTGCCAGCACTCCGAGCCCTGTACGGAATGAGCAGTTCTTC.

There are many counts of this clonotype. The chain employs TRBV27 and TRBJ1-2; no reliable D call. The CDR3 contains 11 residues. Between the trimmed V and J ends, which lost 10 bases and 4 bases, there was a span of 10 bases. Germline-derived CDR1 and CDR2 are MNHEY and SMNVEV (reference sequence). CDR3 amino acids: CAIRGSYGYTF. The CDR3 DNA reads TGTGCCATCCGTGGCAGCTATGGCTACACCTTC.

V and J are TRBV5-6 and TRBJ2-1; 7 bases align to TRBD1. The germline V gene has CDR1 SGHDT and CDR2 YYEEEE. CDR3 length equals 14 residues. V lost 4 bases, J lost 3 bases, and 4 bases stayed unmatched. DNA of the CDR3: TGTGCCAGCAGCCTCCGGGACAGCTACAATGAGCAGTTCTTC. Protein product: CASSLRDSYNEQFF. Together with reference TRBV5-6 and TRBJ2-1, the CDR3 gives the full variable domain: DAGVTQSPTHLIKTRGQQVTLRCSPKSGHDTVSWYQQALGQGPQFIFQYYEEEERQRGNFPDRFSGHQFPNYSSELNVNALLLGDSALYLCASSLRDSYNEQFFGPGTRLTVL.

This clonotype has just a few counts. The chain recombines TRBV11-2 with TRBJ1-4; D uncertain. Germline V gene sequence: CDR1 SGHAT, CDR2 FQNNGV. V lost 5 bases and J lost 0, with 4 bases in between. The length of the CDR3 is 13 residues. CDR3 nucleotide sequence: TGTGCCAGCAGCCCAACAACTAATGAAAAACTGTTTTTT. It specifies CASSPTTNEKLFF.

In its sample, this clonotype was seen a few times. The chain has TRBV5-6 and TRBJ1-1; D uncertain. V was trimmed by 2 bases and J by 7 bases, leaving 12 bases between them. Germline V gives CDR1 SGHDT, CDR2 YYEEEE. This CDR3 has 13 amino acids. Here the CDR3 reads CASSFRAVNEAFF. CDR3 nucleotides: TGTGCCAGCAGCTTCCGGGCGGTAAATGAAGCTTTCTTT.

The chain is built from TRBV29-1 and TRBJ2-3; unclear D gene. CDR3 size: 13 residues. V dropped 7 bases and J dropped 0 bases, with 11 bases sitting between them. CDR1 and CDR2 (germline): SQVTM, ANQGSEA. The CDR3 DNA reads TGCAGCGCCACTGGACCAAGCACAGATACGCAGTATTTT. Translating it yields CSATGPSTDTQYF.